This passage covers 8 T cell receptor beta chains from one sample sequenced in a study of blood T cell repertoires in COVID-19. The assay was immunoSEQ multiplex PCR, and TCRdb's table has in-frame clones only and misses some. Seen here are tens of thousands of clones, around 78% observed once, and the top ten hold around 15%. Sequencing used peripheral blood. Source of these receptors: a human donor in a cohort sampled during active COVID-19.

The CDR3 nucleotides are TGTGCTAGTGGTTTTATCGGGGAGCTGTTTTTT. This encodes CASGFIGELFF. The chain employs TRBV12-5 and TRBJ2-2, with D uncertain. The CDR3 contains 11 residues. In germline, CDR1 is LGHNT, CDR2 FRNRAP. Trimming cost V 3 bases and J 7 bases, with 3 bases left between them.

The chain combines TRBV18 with TRBJ1-6; weak D call: TRBD1 (6 bases). The germline V and J ends were trimmed by 4 bases and 8 bases, with 12 bases remaining between them. Germline V gene data show CDR1 as KGHSH and CDR2 as LQKENI. The CDR3 runs to 14 residues. CDR3 in amino acids: CASSLDSEHSPLHF. Here the CDR3 DNA reads TGTGCCAGCTCACTGGACAGCGAGCATTCACCCCTCCACTTT.

The chain combines TRBV5-1 with TRBJ2-1; 8 bases align to TRBD2. CDR1 and CDR2 (germline): SGHRS, YFSETQ. The CDR3 has 11 amino acids. Unmatched junction bases numbered 0, after V lost 6 bases and J lost 7 bases. CDR3 sequence reads: CASTGGNEQFF. In DNA, the CDR3 is TGCGCCAGCACGGGGGGGAATGAGCAGTTCTTC.

This clone was seen a few times. The chain recombines TRBV27 with TRBJ1-2; 8 positions agree with TRBD1. The length of the CDR3 is 19 residues. V lost 3 bases and J lost 0; bases outside the gene matches: 15. In germline, CDR1 is MNHEY, CDR2 SMNVEV (reference sequence). In nucleotides, the CDR3 is TGTGCCAGCAGTTTCCGTACCCAGGGGGCTCTCCCTTCTAACTATGGCTACACCTTC. Translation: CASSFRTQGALPSNYGYTF.

The chain combines TRBV28 with TRBJ1-4; no definite D call. CDR3 length: 15 amino acids. From germline, CDR1 is MDHEN and CDR2 SYDVKM. Trimming took off 8 bases at V and 2 bases at J, with 15 bases between the two ends. This CDR3 is CASRETAGTNEKLFF. CDR3 sequence (DNA): TGTGCCAGCCGGGAGACGGCAGGTACTAATGAAAAACTGTTTTTT.

The chain combines TRBV10-3 with TRBJ1-2; 8 bases match TRBD1. The trim removed 4 bases at V and 6 bases at J, leaving 4 bases unmatched. The germline CDR1 and CDR2 sequences are ENHRY and SYGVKD. The CDR3 consists of 13 residues. In DNA form, the CDR3 reads TGTGCCATCAGTGGGGCACAGGGGGATGGCTACACCTTC. As protein: CAISGAQGDGYTF.

The V gene is TRBV24-1, the J gene TRBJ1-5; unclear D gene. Trimming took 5 bases from V and 1 from J, leaving 8 bases between them. The CDR3 length is 14 residues. The germline gives CDR1 KGHDR, CDR2 SFDVKD. The CDR3 sequence is CATSAGGSNQPQHF. The CDR3 region has the DNA TGTGCCACCAGTGCCGGCGGAAGCAATCAGCCCCAGCATTTT.

V gene TRBV7-2 combines with J gene TRBJ2-7; 10 bases align to TRBD1. The CDR3 length is 16 residues. The V segment lost 4 bases and the J segment 4 bases; nucleotides outside the gene matches: 10. The germline gives CDR1 SGHTA, CDR2 FQGNSA. The CDR3 loop is CASSSPQGTGVYEQYF. CDR3 DNA: TGTGCCAGCAGCTCACCTCAGGGGACAGGGGTGTACGAGCAGTACTTC.